This T cell receptor beta chain was recovered during a study of T cells after yellow fever vaccination. Whole-study context: Those fractions that held only low numbers of cells were prepared using the SMART-Seq v4 Ultra Low Input RNA kit.

Study-wide findings and caveats: Once the booster was given, most primary-vaccination clones reappeared, at just over 95% for CD4 and roughly 90% for CD8. Weaker, the secondary response peaked sooner, at day 5 versus 15.

Regarding this clonotype: No antigen is known for it.

5'RACE template switching generated TCR cDNA, adding a universal primer site and UMIs. TCRdb fed the 5' RACE reads into MiXCR, producing one record per CDR3 protein. Of 300,000 to 400,000 distinct CDR3 sequences listed, roughly 8.3% are singletons. Germline loops: CDR1 MNHNS, CDR2 SASEGT. The trim removed 5 bases at V and 4 bases at J, leaving 7 bases unmatched. The length of the CDR3 is 14 residues. The specimen comprised PBMCs, sampled 45 days after the first yellow fever vaccination. The chain links TRBV6-1 to TRBJ1-2; 7 nucleotides align to TRBD1. The receptor's source is a man aged 18 to 35 who received the YFV17D yellow fever vaccine. Here the CDR3 reads CASSPGGKVYGYTF. In DNA form, the CDR3 reads TGTGCCAGCAGTCCAGGGGGTAAAGTCTATGGCTACACCTTC.